The 32 T cell receptor beta chains below were found in one sample sequenced in a study of shared clonotypes between healthy human individuals. Using immunoSEQ multiplex PCR, the repertoire was profiled, and TCRdb retains in-frame clones only, with some absent. The data contain millions of clones, just over 90% of them singletons. The sequencing input was naive CD4+ T cells sorted from blood. Regarding subset: CD45RA+ positively selected. The receptor set was obtained from a man aged 18-30 years in good health.

The chain links TRBV27 to TRBJ2-5, with D tentatively TRBD1 or TRBD2 (5 bases each). This CDR3 has 14 amino acids. V was clipped by 7 bases and J by 2 bases, with 14 bases between them. Germline V lookup: CDR1 MNHEY, CDR2 SMNVEV (reference sequence). The CDR3 here is CASTLRWGQETQYF. Here the CDR3 DNA reads TGTGCCAGCACCTTACGCTGGGGGCAAGAGACCCAGTACTTC.

The rearrangement joins TRBV5-1 to TRBJ2-2; D is ambiguous. Looked up from germline, CDR1 is SGHRS and CDR2 is YFSETQ. The CDR3 totals 16 residues. Trimming removed 4 bases from V and 1 base from J, with 14 bases in between. CDR3 DNA: TGCGCCAGCAGCCCCGACCCAAACCGGAACACCGGGGAGCTGTTTTTT. Amino acids: CASSPDPNRNTGELFF.

The V call is TRBV18, the J call TRBJ2-3; 8 positions match TRBD2. The V gene end was trimmed by 4 bases and the J gene end by 6 bases; junction bases not matched to a gene: 15. The germline V gene has CDR1 KGHSH and CDR2 LQKENI. The CDR3 runs 17 residues. The CDR3 coding sequence is TGTGCCAGCTCACAGTACGCGGGGGGTCCCGGAGGGGATACGCAGTATTTT. Its protein is CASSQYAGGPGGDTQYF.

The sample holds one count of this clone. The V and J genes are TRBV5-8 and TRBJ1-4; TRBD1 matches at 8 bases. The V segment lost 5 bases and the J segment 0 bases; nucleotides outside the gene matches: 6. This CDR3 has 16 amino acids. Per germline, CDR1 SGHTS and CDR2 YDEGEE. DNA of the CDR3: TGTGCCAGCAGGCCGGGACAGGTAGCAACTAATGAAAAACTGTTTTTT. This translates into CASRPGQVATNEKLFF.

On this clone: The sample holds other DNA sequences that translate to the same CDR3. The rearrangement uses TRBV5-4 and TRBJ2-2; D call uncertain. The V end was cut by 0 bases, the J end by 2 bases, with 8 bases between. The CDR3 loop spans 15 amino acids. Germline-derived CDR1 and CDR2 are SGHNT and YYREEE (reference sequence). CDR3 sequence: CASSLGGTNTGELFF. The CDR3 DNA sequence: TGTGCCAGCAGCTTGGGTGGAACTAACACCGGGGAGCTGTTTTTT.

The chain has TRBV9 and TRBJ1-5; D is possibly TRBD1 (6 bases). V lost 7 bases and J 5 bases, leaving 16 bases between the germline ends. The CDR3 is 14 residues long. Germline V lookup: CDR1 SGDLS, CDR2 YYNGEE. CDR3: CASVGTLRDQPQHF. The CDR3 DNA sequence: TGTGCCAGCGTGGGGACACTTAGAGATCAGCCCCAGCATTTT.

This sequence joins TRBV6-5 and TRBJ1-6; unclear D gene. Trimming removed 6 bases from V and 0 bases from J, with 9 bases in between. Germline loops: CDR1 MNHEY, CDR2 SVGAGI. CDR3 length: 15 amino acids. DNA for the CDR3: TGTGCCAGCAGAGGTTCGAGCTCCTATAATTCACCCCTCCACTTT. This sequence encodes CASRGSSSYNSPLHF.

This clone was detected only once. CDR3 nucleotides: TGTGCCAGCAGTGAGGATCCAGCGGGGGTCTACAATGAGCAGTTCTTC. Protein: CASSEDPAGVYNEQFF. V usage is TRBV6-4 and J usage is TRBJ2-1; 8 nucleotides line up with TRBD2. This CDR3 is built from 16 residues. In germline, CDR1 is MRHNA, CDR2 SNTAGT. V trimming: 3 bases; J trimming: 3 bases; junction bases outside the gene matches: 7.

The J gene is TRBJ2-7, the V gene TRBV5-1; D possibly corresponds to TRBD1 (8 bases). V lost 3 bases and J lost 1, with 14 bases in between. Germline CDR1 is SGHRS and CDR2 is YFSETQ. The CDR3 spans 15 residues. CDR3 sequence: CASSWGGTGSYEQYF. CDR3 nucleotides: TGCGCCAGCAGCTGGGGAGGGACAGGTTCCTACGAGCAGTACTTC.

This sequence joins TRBV18 and TRBJ2-2; D gene unclear. The CDR3 totals 16 residues. Germline CDR1 is KGHSH and CDR2 is LQKENI. V was cut by 3 bases and J by 0 bases, with 11 bases left in between. The CDR3 is CASSPYQLSNTGELFF. In DNA, the CDR3 is TGTGCCAGCTCACCGTACCAGCTATCGAACACCGGGGAGCTGTTTTTT.

The chain uses TRBV5-1 and TRBJ2-3, with D possibly being TRBD2 (6 bases). Germline assignment: CDR1 SGHRS and CDR2 YFSETQ. V was shortened by 4 bases and J by 2 bases, with 14 bases between the two germline ends. CDR3 length: 15 amino acids. The CDR3 sequence: CASSLELANTDTQYF. The CDR3 nucleotides read TGCGCCAGCAGCCTCGAACTAGCCAACACAGATACGCAGTATTTT.

The chain has TRBV14 and TRBJ1-4; maybe TRBD1 (6 bases). CDR3 length equals 14 residues. Germline CDR1 SGHDN, CDR2 FVKESK. V was shortened by 6 bases and J by 6 bases, with 14 bases between the two germline ends. The CDR3: CASRQQGMDEKLFF. CDR3 in DNA: TGTGCCAGCAGACAACAGGGAATGGATGAAAAACTGTTTTTT.

The chain has TRBV5-1 and TRBJ2-7; maybe TRBD2 (6 bases). CDR3 length: 17 residues. CDR1 and CDR2 (germline): SGHRS, YFSETQ. Trimming took 0 bases from V and 0 from J, leaving 16 bases between them. CDR3: CASSLGIAGKSSYEQYF. CDR3 coding DNA: TGCGCCAGCAGCTTGGGGATCGCGGGGAAAAGCTCCTACGAGCAGTACTTC.

V gene TRBV19 combines with J gene TRBJ2-7, with D unclear. The ends were cut back, 1 base at V and 3 bases at J, with 13 bases in the middle. The length of the CDR3 is 15 residues. Germline V gene data show CDR1 as LNHDA and CDR2 as SQIVND (reference sequence). This CDR3 is CASSIASSSGYEQYF. The CDR3 DNA is TGTGCCAGTAGTATAGCGAGTAGCTCGGGCTACGAGCAGTACTTC.

In its sample, this clone was seen once. The chain links TRBV27 to TRBJ1-2; D uncertain. The germline V gene encodes CDR1 MNHEY and CDR2 SMNVEV (reference sequence). The length of the CDR3 is 14 residues. V shed 0 bases and J shed 7 bases, with 12 bases lying between them. CDR3 residues: CASSLSAVLTGYTF. In DNA form, the CDR3 reads TGTGCCAGCAGTTTATCAGCGGTACTGACTGGCTACACCTTC.

The chain combines TRBV7-8 with TRBJ2-1; 11 bases are a match to TRBD1. Germline lookup yields CDR1 SGHVS and CDR2 FQNEAQ. V shed 3 bases, J shed 5 bases, and the junction held 18 bases outside the gene matches. The CDR3 spans 20 residues. The CDR3 spells CASSFAIRTGGGRANNEQFF. Here the CDR3 DNA reads TGTGCCAGCAGCTTTGCGATCCGGACAGGGGGCGGAAGGGCCAACAATGAGCAGTTCTTC.

The rearrangement links TRBV5-1 to TRBJ2-7; D might be TRBD1 or TRBD2, each matching 5 bases. V lost 3 bases to trimming and J lost 7 bases, with 20 bases between them. Germline CDR1 and CDR2: SGHRS and YFSETQ. The CDR3 has 15 residues. CDR3: CASSSTGTHKLEQYF. CDR3 coding DNA: TGCGCCAGCAGCTCGACCGGGACCCACAAGTTGGAGCAGTACTTC. Combining the CDR3 with reference TRBV5-1 and TRBJ2-7 gives the whole variable domain KAGVTQTPRYLIKTRGQQVTLSCSPISGHRSVSWYQQTPGQGLQFLFEYFSETQRNKGNFPGRFSGRQFSNSRSEMNVSTLELGDSALYLCASSSTGTHKLEQYFGPGTRLTVT.

With regard to this clone: The sample carries other DNA sequences with the same CDR3. The rearrangement uses TRBV6-6 and TRBJ2-1; D ambiguous. The germline gives CDR1 MNHNY, CDR2 SVGAGI (reference sequence). With 3 bases removed from V and 7 bases from J, the gap between germline ends came to 4 bases. The length of the CDR3 is 11 residues. The DNA of the CDR3 is TGTGCCAGCAGTTATTCTAATGAGCAGTTCTTC. Encoded protein: CASSYSNEQFF.

The gene calls are TRBV6-6 and TRBJ2-3; TRBD2 matches 7 bases. V shed 8 bases and J 2 bases; nucleotides not matched to a gene: 10. The germline V gene encodes CDR1 MNHNY and CDR2 SVGAGI (reference sequence). This CDR3 is built from 15 residues. CDR3 in amino acids: CASSLERGVTDTQYF. In nucleotides, the CDR3 is TGTGCCAGCTCGTTAGAGCGGGGAGTCACAGATACGCAGTATTTT.

This clone appeared once. The chain is built from TRBV5-1 and TRBJ2-6; 8 nucleotides match TRBD2. Germline V lookup: CDR1 SGHRS, CDR2 YFSETQ. After removal of 4 bases from V and 3 bases from J, the junction contained 12 bases not matched to a gene. The CDR3 is 18 amino acids. CDR3 sequence (DNA): TGCGCCAGCAGCCCCAGCGCAAGCGGGAGACATGGGGCCAACGTCCTGACTTTC. Amino acids: CASSPSASGRHGANVLTF.

This clone was recorded a few times. V gene TRBV7-2 combines with J gene TRBJ1-5, with D tentatively TRBD1 (5 bases). Trimming removed 5 bases at V and 1 base at J, with 12 bases between. This CDR3 is built from 15 residues. The germline V gene encodes CDR1 SGHTA and CDR2 FQGNSA. The CDR3 nucleotides are TGTGCCAGCAGCCCCGGCGGGGGGAGCAATCAGCCCCAGCATTTT. Its translation is CASSPGGGSNQPQHF.

The J gene is TRBJ2-2, the V gene TRBV7-9; 12 positions agree with TRBD1. The CDR3 extends over 17 amino acids. V was pared by 3 bases and J by 7 bases, with 9 bases of the junction left unmatched. Per germline, CDR1 SEHNR and CDR2 FQNEAQ (reference sequence). The CDR3: CASSFSRGQGAGGELFF. Here the CDR3 DNA reads TGTGCCAGCAGCTTTTCGAGGGGACAGGGGGCCGGCGGGGAGCTGTTTTTT. Full variable domain (outside the CDR3, taken from reference TRBV7-9 and TRBJ2-2): DTGVSQNPRHKITKRGQNVTFRCDPISEHNRLYWYRQTLGQGPEFLTYFQNEAQLEKSRLLSDRFSAERPKGSFSTLEIQRTEQGDSAMYLCASSFSRGQGAGGELFFGEGSRLTVL.

The V and J genes are TRBV5-4 and TRBJ1-1, with D possibly matching TRBD1 (6 bases). V lost 0 bases and J lost 6, with 18 bases in between. Per germline, CDR1 SGHNT and CDR2 YYREEE (reference sequence). The length of the CDR3 is 16 residues. CDR3 bases: TGTGCCAGCAGCTTGGCCGGTGTGGGGGCCGGGGCTGAAGCTTTCTTT. Amino acid sequence: CASSLAGVGAGAEAFF.

The V and J genes are TRBV18 and TRBJ2-1; the D call may be TRBD1 or TRBD2 (5 bases each). The V and J ends lost 3 bases and 4 bases respectively, with 13 bases between them. Germline values: CDR1 KGHSH, CDR2 LQKENI. The CDR3 has 15 residues. The CDR3 here is CASSPFGTDYNEQFF. CDR3 sequence (DNA): TGTGCCAGCTCACCTTTTGGGACGGATTACAATGAGCAGTTCTTC.

This chain uses TRBV6-1 with TRBJ2-7; 8 nucleotides agree with TRBD1. Germline V lookup: CDR1 MNHNS, CDR2 SASEGT. CDR3 length: 13 residues. The junction had 10 bases not matched to a gene; V was cut back by 6 bases and J by 9 bases. CDR3 DNA sequence: TGTGCCAGCAGACCGGGACAGGAGTCGGGGCAGTACTTC. The encoded protein is CASRPGQESGQYF.

With respect to this clone: Other DNA sequences in this sample translate to the same CDR3. J is TRBJ2-3 and V is TRBV5-1, with TRBD1 matching 10 bases. The CDR3 runs 15 residues. Germline CDR1 and CDR2: SGHRS and YFSETQ. V shed 3 bases and J 4 bases; nucleotides not matched to a gene: 5. Written as DNA, the CDR3 is TGCGCCAGCAGCTCTGGACAGGGGGGCGCAGATACGCAGTATTTT. Its protein product is CASSSGQGGADTQYF.

The gene calls are TRBV7-8 and TRBJ2-7, with a tentative D call TRBD2 (5 bases). The CDR3 extends over 14 amino acids. The germline gives CDR1 SGHVS, CDR2 FQNEAQ. Trimming took off 4 bases at V and 0 bases at J, with 10 bases between the two ends. For the CDR3, the DNA is TGTGCCAGCAGCTCCGGACTGAACTCCTACGAGCAGTACTTC. This translates into CASSSGLNSYEQYF.

The V gene is TRBV5-3, the J gene TRBJ2-3; TRBD1 or TRBD2 may be the D gene (5 bases each). TRBV5-3 is labeled an ORF, and its function is uncertain. This CDR3 contains 16 residues. V shed 1 base and J shed 2 bases, with 14 bases lying between them. The CDR3 bases are TGTGCCAGAAGCTTGAATGTGGGGGTGGACACAGATACGCAGTATTTT. Protein sequence: CARSLNVGVDTDTQYF.

The chain is built from TRBV9 and TRBJ1-2, with D uncertain. The germline V and J ends were trimmed by 3 bases and 10 bases, with 13 bases remaining between them. This CDR3 is 12 amino acids long. The germline CDR1 and CDR2 sequences are SGDLS and YYNGEE. Here the CDR3 DNA reads TGTGCCAGCAGCGCCCACGGCCTCCCCTACACCTTC. This translates into CASSAHGLPYTF.

The J gene is TRBJ2-3, the V gene TRBV5-1; TRBD2 is a possible D gene (7 bases). The CDR3 loop spans 15 amino acids. V lost 1 base to trimming and J lost 5 bases, with 14 bases between them. CDR1 and CDR2 (germline): SGHRS, YFSETQ. The CDR3 is CASSLRGATGDTQYF. The CDR3 region has the DNA TGCGCCAGCAGCTTGCGGGGGGCCACCGGAGATACGCAGTATTTT. The variable domain in full, with the rest retrieved from reference TRBV5-1 and TRBJ2-3, is KAGVTQTPRYLIKTRGQQVTLSCSPISGHRSVSWYQQTPGQGLQFLFEYFSETQRNKGNFPGRFSGRQFSNSRSEMNVSTLELGDSALYLCASSLRGATGDTQYFGPGTRLTVL.

This chain connects TRBV6-1 to TRBJ2-5; D might be TRBD2 (6 bases). V lost 6 bases, J lost 5 bases, and 7 bases lay in between. From germline, CDR1 is MNHNS and CDR2 SASEGT. The CDR3 has 11 amino acids. The CDR3 coding sequence is TGTGCCAGCAGAGGGAGGGAGACCCAGTACTTC. This encodes CASRGRETQYF.

The chain has TRBV11-3 and TRBJ2-1; D may be TRBD2 (6 bases). Trimming removed 3 bases at V and 9 bases at J, with 27 bases between. Germline loops: CDR1 SGHNT, CDR2 YENEEA. The CDR3 contains 18 residues. CDR3 bases: TGTGCCAGCAGCTTCTCGGGAGCAGACTCAGCTTTAAAAACTGAGCAGTTCTTC. Amino acids: CASSFSGADSALKTEQFF.